The present TCR beta chain was sequenced within a study of PD-1 blockade in classical Hodgkin lymphoma. Sequenced by immunoSEQ multiplex PCR; TCRdb stores in-frame clones only, minus some. This repertoire shows about 54,000 clones, approximately 90% found once; its top ten account for about 10%. Every patient was affected by relapse after autologous stem cell transplantation, while exposure to brentuximab vedotin was not uniform. Germline V CDR1 and CDR2: SGHVS, FQNEAQ. The CDR3 loop spans 17 amino acids. V dropped 2 bases and J dropped 2; count of bases not matched to a gene: 8. This material consisted of peripheral blood mononuclear cells (PBMCs), taken before the second cycle of nivolumab. The origin of this receptor is a human donor with classical Hodgkin lymphoma. The rearrangement uses TRBV7-8 and TRBJ2-1, with 8 positions matching TRBD2. The CDR3 coding sequence is TGTGCCAGCAGCTTATCCAACGTAGCGGGACCCTACAATGAGCAGTTCTTC. It translates to CASSLSNVAGPYNEQFF.